The 10 T cell receptor beta chains given below trace back to one sample, sequenced in a study of blood T cell repertoires in COVID-19. Here immunoSEQ multiplex PCR was the method, and the copy in TCRdb shows in-frame clones only, minus some. This table holds about 300,000 clones, 80% to 90% found once. What was sequenced was PBMCs or T cells enriched from blood (not recorded which). Receptor source: a man under 40 who had recovered from COVID-19.

Note on this clone: One junction end disagrees with the germline gene, perhaps due to a read error. The J gene is TRBJ1-2, the V gene TRBV24-1; weak D call: TRBD1 (5 bases). The length of the CDR3 is 11 residues. Germline values: CDR1 KGHDR, CDR2 SFDVKD. The CDR3 coding sequence is TGTGCCACCAGTGATTTGTTACAGGTCCTCTTC. As protein: CATSDLLQVLF.

The gene calls are TRBV11-2 and TRBJ2-2; perhaps TRBD2 as D (6 bases). Between the trimmed V and J ends, which lost 5 bases and 6 bases, there was a span of 16 bases. Germline loops: CDR1 SGHAT, CDR2 FQNNGV. The CDR3 covers 15 residues. The CDR3 DNA sequence: TGTGCCAGCAGCGGGACTCGCGGCATCGCCGGGGAGCTGTTTTTT. It yields the protein CASSGTRGIAGELFF.

This chain connects TRBV9 to TRBJ2-7; D remains ambiguous. Per germline, CDR1 SGDLS and CDR2 YYNGEE. There are 15 residues in the CDR3. V lost 0 bases to trimming and J lost 4 bases, with 14 bases between them. CDR3 protein: CASSVDPKSRYEQYF. Written as DNA, the CDR3 is TGTGCCAGCAGCGTAGATCCGAAGTCCAGATACGAGCAGTACTTC.

The rearrangement joins TRBV4-2 to TRBJ2-1, with TRBD2 matching 9 bases. The CDR3 contains 18 residues. The germline gives CDR1 LGHNA, CDR2 YNFKEQ. Trimming cost V 1 base and J 2 bases; bases outside gene matches: 9. As DNA, the CDR3 is TGTGCCAGCAGCCAAGGGACTAGCGAGGGGGTGGCCTACAATGAGCAGTTCTTC. Translated, it gives CASSQGTSEGVAYNEQFF.

The chain combines TRBV11-3 with TRBJ2-1; 10 nucleotides agree with TRBD2. This CDR3 has 15 residues. Germline CDR1 reads SGHNT; CDR2 reads YENEEA. J was trimmed by 4 bases and V by 3 bases; bases with no gene match: 3. The CDR3 coding sequence is TGTGCCAGCAGCTTGATTAGCGGGGGGTACAATGAGCAGTTCTTC. Translating gives CASSLISGGYNEQFF.

The chain carries TRBV3-1 (or the pseudogene TRBV3-2) and TRBJ2-3; 8 bases are shared with TRBD2. Looked up from germline, CDR1 is LGHDT and CDR2 is YNNKEL (reference sequence). The CDR3 spans 15 residues. The junction had 6 bases not matched to a gene; V was cut back by 2 bases and J by 5 bases. The CDR3 is CASSQLMTSVDTQYF. The CDR3 nucleotides read TGTGCCAGCAGCCAATTGATGACTAGCGTAGATACGCAGTATTTT.

The chain joins TRBV2 to TRBJ1-2; TRBD1 matches at 7 bases. The germline CDR1 and CDR2 sequences are SNHLY and FYNNEI. J gave up 9 bases and V 3 bases, and 10 bases lay outside the gene matches. This CDR3 spans 14 amino acids. Here the CDR3 reads CASSDYRQGSSYTF. The CDR3 DNA sequence: TGTGCCAGCAGTGATTATCGACAGGGCAGTAGCTACACCTTC.

The chain has TRBV5-1 and TRBJ2-5, with D perhaps matching TRBD1 (6 bases). V shed 2 bases and J shed 5 bases, with 10 bases lying between them. Per germline, CDR1 SGHRS and CDR2 YFSETQ. CDR3 size: 13 residues. In DNA, the CDR3 is TGCGCCAGCAGCTTTGGACAGACGGAGACCCAGTACTTC. Translation: CASSFGQTETQYF.

The rearrangement uses TRBV19 and TRBJ1-2; D ambiguous. The V gene's germline CDR1 is LNHDA and CDR2 SQIVND (reference sequence). V lost 2 bases and J lost 3, with 7 bases in between. The length of the CDR3 is 13 residues. In nucleotides, the CDR3 is TGTGCCAGTAGTATAAAGGGAGACTATGGCTACACCTTC. This gives the protein CASSIKGDYGYTF.

The rearrangement links TRBV10-2 to TRBJ2-7, with 8 positions matching TRBD2. CDR3 length: 14 amino acids. Germline trimming cut 6 bases from V and 3 bases from J; bases unmatched to any gene: 7. From germline, CDR1 is WSHSY and CDR2 SAAADI. Written as DNA, the CDR3 is TGCGCCAGCAGGCCGGGGGGGCAGATCTACGAGCAGTACTTC. Translated: CASRPGGQIYEQYF.